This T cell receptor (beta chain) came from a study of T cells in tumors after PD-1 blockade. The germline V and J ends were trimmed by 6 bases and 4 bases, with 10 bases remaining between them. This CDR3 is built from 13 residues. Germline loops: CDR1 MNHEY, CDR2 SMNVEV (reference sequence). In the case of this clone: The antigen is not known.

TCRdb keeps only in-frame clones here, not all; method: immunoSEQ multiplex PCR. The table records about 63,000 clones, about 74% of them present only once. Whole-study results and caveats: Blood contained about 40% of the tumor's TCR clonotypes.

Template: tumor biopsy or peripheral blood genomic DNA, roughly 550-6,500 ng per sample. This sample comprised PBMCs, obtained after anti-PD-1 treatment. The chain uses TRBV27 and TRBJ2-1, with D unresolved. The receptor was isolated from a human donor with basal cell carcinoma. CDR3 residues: CASRDGQYNEQFF. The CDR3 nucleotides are TGTGCCAGCAGGGATGGGCAGTACAATGAGCAGTTCTTC.